This TCR beta chain came from a study of CD4 T cells in relation to SARS-CoV-2 and coronaviruses. Whole-study context: The negative reference was HIV-1 Nef peptide pool or peptide-free culture. Study-wide findings and caveats: Pre-pandemic and post-infection samples never came from the same donor.

This clone was counted only a few times. Its specificity is unknown. Before the COVID-19 pandemic, during about 2011-2019, CD4+ T cells were taken from unexposed donors. Isolation of CD4+ T cells took place after around 11 days in culture. Testing used SARS-CoV-2 S/N and four cold-coronavirus spikes on unexposed-donor CD4+ T cells, cells permitting. Sequenced by immunoSEQ multiplex PCR; TCRdb stores in-frame clones only, minus some. There are 25,000 to 30,000 clones in the sample; about 80% occur only once, and 16% lies in the top ten. V was pared by 2 bases and J by 0 bases, with 7 bases between. The CDR3 has 15 residues. Germline CDR1 is SGHTA and CDR2 is FQGNSA.

This receptor was taken from a human donor in good health. The chain carries TRBV7-2 and TRBJ2-2; possibly TRBD1 for D (5 bases). Sequencing was performed on CD4+ T cells from PBMCs, cultured in vitro. The CDR3 spells CASSLQQANTGELFF. In DNA form, the CDR3 reads TGTGCCAGCAGCTTACAACAGGCGAACACCGGGGAGCTGTTTTTT.